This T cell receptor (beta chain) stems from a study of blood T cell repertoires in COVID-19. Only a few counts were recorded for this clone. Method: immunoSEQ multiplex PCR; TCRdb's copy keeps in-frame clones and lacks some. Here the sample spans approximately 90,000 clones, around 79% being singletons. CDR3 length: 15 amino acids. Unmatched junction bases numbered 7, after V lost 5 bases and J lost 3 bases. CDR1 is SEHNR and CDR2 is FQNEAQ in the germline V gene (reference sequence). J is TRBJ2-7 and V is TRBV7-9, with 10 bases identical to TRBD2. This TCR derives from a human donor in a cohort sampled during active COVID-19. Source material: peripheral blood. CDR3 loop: CASSRPSGSRYEQYF. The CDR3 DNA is TGTGCCAGCAGCCGTCCTAGCGGGAGTCGCTACGAGCAGTACTTC.